What follows describes a single TCR beta chain. This clonotype was observed a single time. The antigen this receptor binds is unknown. Per-base qualities were not stored, and no clone one base away is much larger. One read represents weak support. The data belong to a study of CD8 T cells in Susac syndrome (dated by TCRdb to between 2019 and 2020). Some background on the complete study: Whether CD8+ T cell activation and differentiation in Susac syndrome was antigen driven was tested using repertoire sequencing. CD8+ T cell repertoire clonality was compared between more than ten healthy donors, some 14 Susac syndrome patients and approximately 15 multiple sclerosis patients. Overall study outcomes, separate from this receptor: The number of individuals in the TCR sequencing and HLA analysis was recognized as being relatively small.

For this chain, trimming is 0 bases at the V end and 2 bases at the J end, and the number of junction bases without a gene match is 6. The CDR3 goes from the cysteine to the phenylalanine over 16 residues. CDR3 DNA only is kept here, 48 bases in frame from base 1. As encoded in the germline V gene, CDR1 is SGHRS while CDR2 is YFSETQ. Peripheral blood CD8+ and CD4+ T cells from healthy donors, Susac syndrome patients and multiple sclerosis patients were profiled using high-throughput TCR beta sequencing. Multiple sclerosis controls were treatment-naive patients with stable or active relapsing-remitting disease fulfilling revised McDonald criteria. CD8+ TEMRA cells were enriched by FACS, while bulk CD8+ and CD4+ T cells were purified by magnetic negative isolation. Blood was drawn into EDTA tubes, processed within 24 hours, and PBMCs were isolated by density gradient centrifugation. PBMCs intended for TCR sequencing were cryopreserved in liquid nitrogen and were subsequently thawed in a 37 degrees C water bath. The sorted or isolated CD4+, CD8+ and CD8+ TEMRA cells reached a purity of at least 90%.

RNA was extracted with the RNeasy kit and roughly 0.45 to 1 ug was reverse transcribed using random hexamers. The immunoSEQ multiplex PCR assay, covering 54 Vbeta and 13 Jbeta segments, was used to amplify TCR beta CDR3 regions. PCR amplification bias was corrected using a synthetic template baseline for primer optimization and computational correction. In the original analysis: Only productive sequences were kept, with reads annotated to V, D and J genes according to IMGT and analyzed in immunoSEQ Analyzer. Clonality was computed as one minus Shannon entropy normalized by log2 of the number of productive unique sequences. For each patient and control, public and private clones were evaluated within the 100 most prevalent clones. Clones were defined as Susac-specific when absent from the healthy and MS cohorts, from 1052 published viral clones and from other ImmuneACCESS disease sequences. Starting from the raw public reads, TCRdb applied fastp trimming at Q25, assembled clones with MiXCR and retained in-frame beta chains. Each entry merges the rows of one CDR3 protein and shows their most common DNA and genes. TCRdb assigned the V and J calls; the authors' analysis was not used. A total of approximately 300,000 distinct CDR3 sequences appear in this sample, 89% of them only once. The ten biggest clones cover roughly 0.2% of the sample.

This TCR was sampled from a human donor with multiple sclerosis. The sequence links TRBV5-1 to TRBJ2-3, with 7 bases in between that match TRBD1. The specimen was CD8+ T cells from PBMCs. Here the CDR3 is given as CASSLEWDSPTDTQYF. The nucleotide sequence reads TGCGCCAGCAGCTTGGAATGGGACAGTCCCACAGATACGCAGTATTTT.